Listed below are T cell receptor beta chains from one sample, sequenced in a study of T cells in Graves' hyperthyroidism and ophthalmopathy. TCRdb used MiXCR to reprocess the multiplex PCR reads, holding one entry per CDR3 protein. The sample carries around 350,000 distinct CDR3 sequences, more than 20% recorded once. The source material was blood. The receptors were sampled from a middle-aged man with Graves' hyperthyroidism. Both conserved end residues are part of each CDR3. The D gene is left open where the match is weak. A clone size is listed for some rows: how often the clone was seen (once, few, many), or a class if it is expanded.

.	TRBV29-1	many	TRBJ1-5	CSVAGGVNQPQHF	TGCAGCGTCGCCGGGGGGGTAAACCAGCCCCAGCATTTT
.	TRBV7-9	many	TRBJ2-3	CASSLSATDTQYF	TGTGCCAGCAGCTTATCGGCCACAGATACGCAGTATTTT
.	TRBV5-1	.	TRBJ2-5	CASSPLPGEGETQYF	TGCGCCAGCAGCCCTCTCCCAGGGGAGGGGGAGACCCAGTACTTC
.	TRBV10-2	few	TRBJ2-7	CASSESGTNEQYF	TGCGCCAGCAGTGAGTCAGGGACCAACGAGCAGTACTTC
TRBD2	TRBV27	.	TRBJ2-1	CASSLGLAGGPEQFF	TGTGCCAGCAGTTTAGGACTAGCGGGAGGACCTGAGCAGTTCTTC
TRBD1	TRBV12-3/TRBV12-4	.	TRBJ2-4	CASSLGQTQKNIQYF	TGTGCCAGCAGTTTGGGACAGACACAAAAAAACATTCAGTACTTC
TRBD1	TRBV6-5	few	TRBJ2-1	CASSYSGTVDNEQFF	TGTGCCAGCAGTTACTCCGGGACAGTCGACAATGAGCAGTTCTTC
.	TRBV9	.	TRBJ2-7	CASSLGFSSPYEQYF	TGTGCCAGCAGCCTCGGGTTTTCCTCGCCATACGAGCAGTACTTC
.	TRBV12-3/TRBV12-4	many	TRBJ2-5	CASSSTETQYF	TGTGCCAGCAGTTCCACGGAGACCCAGTACTTC
.	TRBV29-1	few	TRBJ2-1	CSVEGGKVGEQFF	TGCAGCGTTGAAGGGGGTAAGGTGGGTGAGCAGTTCTTC
TRBD1	TRBV2	few	TRBJ1-6	CASSVTGINSPLHF	TGTGCCAGCAGTGTGACAGGGATCAATTCACCCCTCCACTTT
.	TRBV7-6	few	TRBJ2-3	CASSLSGAGSTGTQYF	TGTGCCAGCAGCTTATCGGGAGCGGGTAGCACAGGTACGCAGTATTTT
.	TRBV13	few	TRBJ1-1	CASSRDRETKAFF	TGTGCCAGCAGCCGAGACCGGGAAACTAAAGCTTTCTTT
TRBD2	TRBV11-2	few	TRBJ2-1	CASSYFSGTHNEQFF	TGTGCCAGCAGCTATTTTAGCGGGACTCATAATGAGCAGTTCTTC
.	TRBV12-3/TRBV12-4	many	TRBJ2-3	CASSYGVGTDTQYF	TGTGCCAGCAGTTATGGCGTGGGCACAGATACGCAGTATTTT
TRBD1	TRBV6-1	few	TRBJ2-1	CASTFPGGHSNNEQFF	TGTGCCAGCACCTTCCCAGGGGGACACTCGAACAATGAGCAGTTCTTC
.	TRBV6-1	few	TRBJ2-7	CASNDNYEQYF	TGTGCCAGCAACGACAACTACGAGCAGTACTTC
.	TRBV7-2	many	TRBJ1-1	CASSLVAVGGEAFF	TGTGCCAGCAGCTTAGTGGCGGTGGGGGGAGAAGCTTTCTTT
.	TRBV27	few	TRBJ2-2	CASTSWGRTGELFF	TGTGCCAGCACCTCTTGGGGTCGCACCGGGGAGCTGTTTTTT
TRBD2	TRBV28	.	TRBJ2-5	CASSPPLIGEGHYF	TGTGCCAGCAGCCCGCCCTTGATAGGGGAGGGCCACTACTTC
TRBD2	TRBV12-3/TRBV12-4	.	TRBJ2-7	CASSSSSGGLREQYF	TGTGCCAGCAGTTCCTCGAGCGGGGGCCTACGTGAGCAGTACTTC
.	TRBV6-1	few	TRBJ1-2	CASTPRSQYGYTF	TGTGCCAGCACCCCCAGGTCACAGTATGGCTACACCTTC
TRBD2	TRBV2	.	TRBJ2-5	CASSDLSGTSGRATGRETQYF	TGTGCCAGCAGTGATTTAAGCGGGACTAGCGGGAGGGCCACAGGGAGAGAGACCCAGTACTTC
.	TRBV19	many	TRBJ2-7	CASSIAGQGYEQYF	TGTGCCAGTAGTATAGCGGGACAAGGCTACGAGCAGTACTTC
TRBD1	TRBV5-1	.	TRBJ2-1	CASQGGSFLYNEQFF	TGCGCCAGCCAAGGGGGCTCTTTCCTTTACAATGAGCAGTTCTTC
.	TRBV28	few	TRBJ1-1	CASSFAGVGTEAFF	TGTGCCAGCAGTTTTGCAGGGGTTGGCACTGAAGCTTTCTTT
.	TRBV4-2	few	TRBJ2-5	CASSQSAGQETQYF	TGTGCCAGCAGCCAATCGGCGGGACAAGAGACCCAGTACTTC
TRBD2	TRBV12-3/TRBV12-4	.	TRBJ2-1	CASSFPTSGRGDEQFF	TGTGCCAGCAGTTTCCCAACTAGCGGGAGGGGAGATGAGCAGTTCTTC
.	TRBV30	once	TRBJ2-3	CAWSQGTGTDTQYF	TGTGCCTGGAGTCAAGGAACGGGGACAGATACGCAGTATTTT
TRBD2	TRBV20-1	.	TRBJ2-3	CSARRLAGTGTTDTQYF	TGCAGTGCCCGTCGACTAGCGGGGACGGGGACCACAGATACGCAGTATTTT
TRBD1	TRBV5-1	.	TRBJ2-4	CASSLGRTGGIIQYF	TGCGCCAGCAGCTTAGGGCGGACAGGGGGGATCATTCAGTACTTC
.	TRBV5-4	few	TRBJ2-5	CASSLGQGGPQETQYF	TGTGCCAGCAGCTTGGGACAAGGCGGACCCCAAGAGACCCAGTACTTC
TRBD2	TRBV7-2	many	TRBJ2-5	CASSFSGSGETQYF	TGTGCCAGCAGCTTTAGCGGGAGTGGTGAGACCCAGTACTTC
TRBD1	TRBV5-1	many	TRBJ2-5	CASSLGGQGRIQETQYF	TGCGCCAGCAGCTTGGGGGGACAGGGTAGAATTCAGGAGACCCAGTACTTC
TRBD2	TRBV25-1	.	TRBJ2-1	CASSEFSGRSYNEQFF	TGTGCCAGCAGTGAATTTAGCGGGAGATCCTACAATGAGCAGTTCTTC
.	TRBV7-9	few	TRBJ1-1	CASSFRTGNGAEAFF	TGTGCCAGCAGCTTTCGAACAGGGAACGGGGCTGAAGCTTTCTTT
TRBD2	TRBV28	.	TRBJ2-5	CASSSPVSGEETQYF	TGTGCCAGCAGTTCCCCCGTCAGCGGGGAAGAGACCCAGTACTTC
.	TRBV11-3	.	TRBJ2-5	CASSPLGGNQETQYF	TGTGCCAGCAGCCCGTTAGGAGGCAACCAAGAGACCCAGTACTTC
.	TRBV6-5	few	TRBJ2-7	CASSFDSGLRQYF	TGTGCCAGCAGTTTCGACTCAGGGCTAAGGCAGTACTTC
.	TRBV2	.	TRBJ2-3	CASMTNGATDTQYF	TGTGCCAGCATGACCAACGGGGCCACAGATACGCAGTATTTT
TRBD1	TRBV6-1	few	TRBJ2-4	CASRVDRGPKNIQYF	TGTGCCAGCAGGGTGGACAGGGGGCCTAAAAACATTCAGTACTTC
TRBD2	TRBV19	few	TRBJ2-1	CASGGERGRAHNEQFF	TGTGCCAGTGGGGGGGAGCGCGGGAGGGCTCACAATGAGCAGTTCTTC
TRBD1	TRBV19	.	TRBJ2-5	CASSIEGTGLIETQYF	TGTGCCAGTAGTATAGAAGGGACAGGGCTAATAGAGACCCAGTACTTC
.	TRBV2	.	TRBJ2-7	CASGELGPLTEQYF	TGTGCCAGCGGGGAACTTGGGCCCCTTACCGAGCAGTACTTC
.	TRBV24-1	few	TRBJ2-1	CATSDLDSASYNEQFF	TGTGCCACCAGTGATTTGGATAGCGCCTCCTACAATGAGCAGTTCTTC
.	TRBV28	many	TRBJ1-1	CASSLLNTEAFF	TGTGCCAGCAGTCTCCTGAACACTGAAGCTTTCTTT
TRBD2	TRBV5-1	few	TRBJ2-4	CASSSAGAKNIQYF	TGCGCCAGCAGCTCCGCGGGAGCAAAAAACATTCAGTACTTC
.	TRBV20-1	once	TRBJ2-1	CSAGTAGNEQFF	TGCAGTGCCGGGACAGCGGGGAATGAGCAGTTCTTC
.	TRBV29-1	once	TRBJ2-7	CSVEGGAAYEQYF	TGCAGCGTTGAGGGGGGAGCGGCCTACGAGCAGTACTTC
.	TRBV28	.	TRBJ2-7	CATKVSDAFYEQYF	TGTGCCACCAAGGTTTCGGACGCCTTCTACGAGCAGTACTTC
TRBD1	TRBV20-1	many	TRBJ2-7	CSARDSYEQYF	TGCAGTGCTCGGGACAGCTACGAGCAGTACTTC
.	TRBV11-2	.	TRBJ1-5	CASSSGLQPQHF	TGTGCCAGCAGCTCTGGACTCCAGCCCCAGCATTTT